This T cell receptor (beta chain) was sequenced during a study of T-cell reconstitution after alpha-beta-depleted transplantation in children. Study outcomes and limitations: Recipient T cells and thymic progenitors that survived were the source of the high TCRbeta diversity seen at day 60 in some patients. Reported findings indicate that, about two months after transplant, alpha-beta T cells came from several hundred expanded clones, which were derived from non-depleted graft cells. The main origin of T-cell counts and diversity one year after transplant was newly produced T cells.

Construction of the TCRbeta library involved unique molecular identifiers. MiXCR, run by TCRdb on the PCR reads, gives a single entry per CDR3 protein. The profile shows 250,000 to 400,000 distinct CDR3 sequences, around 25% of them singletons. Turning to this clonotype: As yet, its antigen is unknown.

With V trimmed by 4 bases and J by 1 base, 3 bases remained unmatched. Germline loops: CDR1 SNHLY, CDR2 FYNNEI. The CDR3 extends over 14 amino acids. Sequenced material: PBMCs, mostly from graft donor cells, taken 180 days after TCRalphabeta/CD19-depleted stem cell transplant. This chain uses TRBV2 with TRBJ1-1, with 7 bases aligning to TRBD1. The origin of this receptor is a male patient under 18 who had a stem cell transplant for acute lymphoblastic leukemia, so the T cells may come from the graft donor. The CDR3 sequence is CASSVRTGNTEAFF. The CDR3 DNA reads TGTGCCAGCAGTGTACGGACAGGGAACACTGAAGCTTTCTTT.